This TCR beta chain derives from a study of blood T cells in healthy people across ages (dated by TCRdb to the mid-2010s). About the investigation overall: In model experiments, template switching captured about one uniquely barcoded TCR beta cDNA molecule for every two T cells. The study measured age-related changes in TCR beta repertoire diversity using deep sequencing normalized with unique cDNA molecular identifiers. The donors were divided into four age groups: young (average about 16 years), middle-aged (around 41), aged (about 56) and long-lived (roughly 82). The study analyzed two additional independent replicas of 1 million unique cDNA reads from the same blood draw for two donors, one aged 18 to 29 and one aged 80 or older. To avoid experimental bias, donors of different ages were spread randomly across the sequencing lanes. Paper-wide results and their limitations: Bulk unsorted PBMC profiling prevented conclusive comparison of naive and antigen-experienced compartments. Compared with the aged group, more naive CD4+ T cells, fewer expanded clones and increased TCR diversity were shown by the long-lived group, suggesting age selection. Donor CMV infection status was unknown, potentially confounding age-related changes in expanded clonotypes. Total diversity estimates from one million sequenced T cells were considered lower bounds and underestimates. The percentage of naive T cells measured by flow cytometry correlated strongly with observed TCR beta diversity. As age increased, observed TCR beta diversity per million T cells dropped in a roughly linear way, and a significant reduction was already evident by age 40.

Only a few counts were recorded for this clonotype. Its antigen is unknown. Base qualities were left out, and no much larger clone turns up one base away. The cysteine opens and the phenylalanine closes a CDR3 of 17 amino acids. Of the read, only the CDR3 DNA is kept; its 51 bases are in frame from base 1. Taken from the germline V gene (reference sequence), the CDR1 and CDR2 loops are MNHEY and SMNVEV. For this chain, trimming is 10 bases at the V end and 1 base at the J end, and the number of junction bases without a gene match is 16. Systemically healthy Caucasian individuals from Russia, 39 in total and aged about 6 to 95 years, were included as donors. Roughly 9.5 milliliters of peripheral blood were drawn from each donor into EDTA-treated Vacutainer tubes. PBMCs were isolated by Ficoll-Paque density-gradient centrifugation, with at least 7 million obtained per sample. Trizol reagent was used to extract total RNA from PBMCs, with at least 6 micrograms per sample. The percentages of naive CD45RAhigh/CD27high T cells were determined by flow cytometry on a PBMC aliquot from every donor.

The library was generated by 5' RACE. Sequencing relied on an Illumina HiSeq 2500. A second PCR of roughly 6 to 12 cycles was performed with a sample-barcoded 5' primer and a J-beta primer mix. A unique molecular identifier was introduced onto each TCR beta cDNA molecule by a template-switch 5' adaptor carrying 12 random nucleotides. Each sample yielded at least 3 million CDR3-containing paired-end reads. All of the RNA was converted into first-strand cDNA using the Mint cDNA synthesis kit, with a TRBC-specific oligonucleotide serving as the primer. All cDNA was treated with uracil-DNA glycosylase and then went through a first 18-cycle PCR with the universal primers M1SS and BC2_uni_R. On the authors' methods: For normalization, 1 million high-quality reads, each with a distinct molecular identifier, were randomly selected from each sample. Instead of being binned into consensus sequences, reads with shared molecular identifiers were discarded. MiTCR, set to a Q25 quality threshold and the strictest error-elimination algorithm, was used for CDR3 identification, clonotype clustering and error correction. Lower-bound total TCR beta diversity was estimated with a nonparametric unseen species model using Euler transformation. The public reads were reprocessed in TCRdb via fastp at Q25 and MiXCR, keeping in-frame beta chains. Each entry merges the rows of one CDR3 protein and shows their most common DNA and genes. TCRdb, not the original authors, processed these V and J calls. For this sample there are fewer than 950,000 distinct CDR3 sequences; 53% appear just once. The biggest ten clones account for under 50% of the sample.

The chain uses TRBV27 and TRBJ2-4, and 7 junctional nucleotides match TRBD2. The sequencing input was blood. This receptor was taken from a man older than 75 in good health. The CDR3 loop reads CATSGTPPGGAKNIQYF. The DNA sequence reads TGTGCCACCAGCGGGACCCCACCCGGGGGGGCCAAAAACATTCAGTACTTC.